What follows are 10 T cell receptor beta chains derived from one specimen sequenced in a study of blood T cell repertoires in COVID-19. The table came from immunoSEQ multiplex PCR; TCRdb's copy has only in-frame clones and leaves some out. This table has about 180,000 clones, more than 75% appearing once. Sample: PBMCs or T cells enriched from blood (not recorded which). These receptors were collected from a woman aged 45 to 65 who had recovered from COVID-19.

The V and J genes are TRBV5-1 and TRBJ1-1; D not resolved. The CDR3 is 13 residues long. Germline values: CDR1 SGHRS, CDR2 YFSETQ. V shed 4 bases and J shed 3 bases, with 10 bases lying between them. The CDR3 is CASSPAVDTEAFF. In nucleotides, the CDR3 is TGCGCCAGCAGCCCGGCGGTTGACACTGAAGCTTTCTTT.

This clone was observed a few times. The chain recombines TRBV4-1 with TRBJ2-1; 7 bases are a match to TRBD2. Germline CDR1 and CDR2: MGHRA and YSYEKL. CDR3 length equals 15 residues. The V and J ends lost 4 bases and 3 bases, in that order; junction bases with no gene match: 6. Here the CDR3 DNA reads TGCGCCAGCAGCCTGCGGGAGAGCGGCTACAATGAGCAGTTCTTC. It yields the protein CASSLRESGYNEQFF.

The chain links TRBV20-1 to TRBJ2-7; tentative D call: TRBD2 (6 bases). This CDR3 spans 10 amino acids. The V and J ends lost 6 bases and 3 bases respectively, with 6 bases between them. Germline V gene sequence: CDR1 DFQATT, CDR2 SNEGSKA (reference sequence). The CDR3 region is CSARDYEQYF. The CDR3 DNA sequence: TGCAGTGCGCGGGACTACGAGCAGTACTTC.

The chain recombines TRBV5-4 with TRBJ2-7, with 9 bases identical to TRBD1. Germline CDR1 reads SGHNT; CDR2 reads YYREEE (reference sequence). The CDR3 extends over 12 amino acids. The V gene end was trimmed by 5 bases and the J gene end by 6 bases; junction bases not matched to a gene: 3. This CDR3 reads CASRGTGSEQYF. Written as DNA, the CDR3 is TGTGCCAGCAGGGGGACAGGGTCCGAGCAGTACTTC.

The CDR3 here is CASSASGTSGRNEQFF. CDR3 bases: TGTGCCAGCAGCGCTAGTGGGACTAGCGGGAGGAATGAGCAGTTCTTC. The chain employs TRBV3-1 (or the pseudogene TRBV3-2) and TRBJ2-1; 15 positions agree with TRBD2. The germline gives CDR1 LGHDT, CDR2 YNNKEL (reference sequence). The CDR3 sequence is 16 residues long. Trimming cost V 5 bases and J 7 bases; bases outside gene matches: 6.

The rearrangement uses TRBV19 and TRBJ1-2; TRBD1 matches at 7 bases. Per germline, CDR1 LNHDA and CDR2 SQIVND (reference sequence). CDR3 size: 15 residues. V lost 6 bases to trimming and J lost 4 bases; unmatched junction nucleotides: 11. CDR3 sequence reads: CASREADRSPYGYTF. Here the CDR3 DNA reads TGTGCCAGTAGAGAAGCGGACAGGTCCCCCTATGGCTACACCTTC.

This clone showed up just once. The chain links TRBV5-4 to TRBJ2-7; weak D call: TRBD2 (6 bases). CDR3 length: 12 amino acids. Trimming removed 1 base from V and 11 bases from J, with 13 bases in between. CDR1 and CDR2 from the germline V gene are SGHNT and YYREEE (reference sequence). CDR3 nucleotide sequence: TGTGCCAGCAGCTTGCCGGGGGTTAAGGAGTACTTC. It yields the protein CASSLPGVKEYF. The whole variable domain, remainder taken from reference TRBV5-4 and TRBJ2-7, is ETGVTQSPTHLIKTRGQQVTLRCSSQSGHNTVSWYQQALGQGPQFIFQYYREEENGRGNFPPRFSGLQFPNYSSELNVNALELDDSALYLCASSLPGVKEYFGPGTRLTVT.

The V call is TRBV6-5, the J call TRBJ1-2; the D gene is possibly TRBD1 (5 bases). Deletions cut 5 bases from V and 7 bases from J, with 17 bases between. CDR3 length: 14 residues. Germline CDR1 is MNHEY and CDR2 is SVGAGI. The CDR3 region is CASSRQPGDSGYTF. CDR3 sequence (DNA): TGTGCCAGCAGTCGACAGCCTGGGGATTCTGGCTACACCTTC.

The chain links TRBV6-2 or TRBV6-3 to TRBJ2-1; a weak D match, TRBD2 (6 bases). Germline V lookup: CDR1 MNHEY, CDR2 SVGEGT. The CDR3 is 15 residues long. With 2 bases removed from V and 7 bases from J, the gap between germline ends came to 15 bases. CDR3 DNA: TGTGCCAGCAGTTACGCGTCTACCCGGGGGAATGAGCAGTTCTTC. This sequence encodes CASSYASTRGNEQFF.

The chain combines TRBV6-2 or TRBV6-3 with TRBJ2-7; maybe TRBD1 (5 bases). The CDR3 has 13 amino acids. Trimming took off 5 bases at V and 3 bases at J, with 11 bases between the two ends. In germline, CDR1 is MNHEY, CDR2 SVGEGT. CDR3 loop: CASSPTAVYEQYF. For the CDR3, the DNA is TGTGCCAGCAGTCCGACAGCAGTCTACGAGCAGTACTTC.